The TCR beta chain under discussion was sequenced for a study of blood T cell repertoires in COVID-19. In the study overall: Sites across the United States, Italy and Spain contributed samples from acute and convalescent COVID-19.

With 3 bases clipped from V and 5 bases from J, the junction kept 13 bases outside the gene matches. The CDR3 has 17 residues. Clones were read by immunoSEQ multiplex PCR, and TCRdb kept only the in-frame ones, dropping some. This repertoire shows 200,000 or so clones, around 89% found once; its top ten account for 1.5% to 2%. This sequence originates from a man in his 70s with acute or convalescent COVID-19. The sample taken for sequencing was peripheral blood. The J gene is TRBJ2-1, the V gene TRBV5-3; 8 nucleotides match TRBD2. TRBV5-3 belongs to the ORF category, with a function that is uncertain. The CDR3 DNA follows: TGTGCCAGAAGCTCTAGGCCCGCCGGGAGGGCCCACAATGAGCAGTTCTTC. Amino acids: CARSSRPAGRAHNEQFF.